This entry lists 32 T cell receptor beta chains sequenced from one sample in a study of CD8 T cells in Susac syndrome. When the RNA was reverse transcribed, random hexamers were used with an input of about 0.5 to 1 ug. One entry per CDR3 protein results from TCRdb running MiXCR on the immunoSEQ multiplex PCR reads. The repertoire holds 65,000 to 100,000 distinct CDR3 sequences, approximately 96% seen once, with around 0.41% in the top ten. Sequencing was done on a sample of CD8+ T cells from PBMCs. These receptors were collected from a human donor with Susac syndrome.

CDR3 residues: CASRPGASQPQHF. The CDR3 nucleotides are TGTGCCAGCAGGCCAGGGGCCAGTCAGCCCCAGCATTTT. This chain connects TRBV27 to TRBJ1-5, with a tentative D call TRBD1 (6 bases). The CDR3 is 13 residues long. The V end was cut by 6 bases, the J end by 6 bases, with 12 bases between. Germline lookup yields CDR1 MNHEY and CDR2 SMNVEV (reference sequence).

J is TRBJ2-3 and V is TRBV6-6; 7 bases fit TRBD1. The germline CDR1 and CDR2 sequences are MNHNY and SVGAGI (reference sequence). This CDR3 has 14 residues. V lost 8 bases, J lost 3 bases, and 8 bases stayed unmatched. The CDR3 loop is CASLDRARTDTQYF. The CDR3 DNA reads TGTGCCAGCCTCGACAGGGCTAGGACAGATACGCAGTATTTT.

The genes are TRBV29-1 and TRBJ2-7; 10 nucleotides match TRBD1. V shed 6 bases, J shed 2 bases, and the junction held 4 bases outside the gene matches. The germline V gene encodes CDR1 SQVTM and CDR2 ANQGSEA. This CDR3 contains 13 residues. The CDR3: CSVTGTGAYEQYF. CDR3 nucleotides: TGCAGCGTAACCGGGACAGGGGCCTACGAGCAGTACTTC.

V is TRBV29-1 and J is TRBJ1-1, with D possibly TRBD1 on 6 matching bases. V shed 4 bases and J shed 7 bases, with 13 bases lying between them. The CDR3 consists of 12 residues. Germline V gene lookup returns CDR1 SQVTM and CDR2 ANQGSEA. As DNA, the CDR3 is TGCAGCGTTGTAGTGGGGGCGGTTGAAGCTTTCTTT. Its translation: CSVVVGAVEAFF.

This chain links TRBV27 with TRBJ1-5; D gene uncertain. Trimming shortened V by 3 bases and J by 5 bases, and 8 bases separated the two germline ends. From germline, CDR1 is MNHEY and CDR2 SMNVEV (reference sequence). The CDR3 runs 13 residues. The CDR3 loop reads CASSFGVHQPQHF. CDR3 coding DNA: TGTGCCAGCAGTTTCGGGGTCCATCAGCCCCAGCATTTT.

This chain connects TRBV29-1 to TRBJ1-2; 10 bases map to TRBD1. The germline V gene encodes CDR1 SQVTM and CDR2 ANQGSEA. The V segment lost 7 bases and the J segment 3 bases; nucleotides outside the gene matches: 14. There are 16 residues in the CDR3. CDR3 loop: CSASGDRGRNDYGYTF. For the CDR3, the DNA is TGCAGCGCATCCGGTGACAGGGGGCGTAACGACTATGGCTACACCTTC.

V and J are TRBV5-1 and TRBJ2-5; 7 positions match TRBD2. Germline CDR1 SGHRS, CDR2 YFSETQ. The CDR3 spans 16 residues. The V segment lost 5 bases and the J segment 0 bases; nucleotides outside the gene matches: 10. CDR3 in amino acids: CASSRIAGLYQETQYF. CDR3 sequence (DNA): TGCGCCAGCAGTCGGATAGCGGGTTTGTACCAAGAGACCCAGTACTTC.

CDR3 DNA sequence: TGTGCCACCAGTGATCGGAAGGACTCTGAAGCTTTCTTT. Its protein is CATSDRKDSEAFF. The chain couples TRBV24-1 to TRBJ1-1; no clear D gene. CDR1 and CDR2 (germline): KGHDR, SFDVKD. The CDR3 loop spans 13 amino acids. Trimming stripped 3 bases from V and 6 bases from J, with 10 bases between.

The rearrangement links TRBV29-1 to TRBJ1-1; 11 bases match TRBD1. Germline CDR1 SQVTM, CDR2 ANQGSEA. CDR3 length: 13 amino acids. V lost 4 bases, J lost 5 bases, and 3 bases stayed unmatched. This CDR3 reads CSVVGQGVTEAFF. CDR3 nucleotides: TGCAGCGTTGTGGGACAGGGGGTTACTGAAGCTTTCTTT.

CDR3 sequence (DNA): TGTGCCAGTGTGGGTTTCAGCACAGATACGCAGTATTTT. Translating it yields CASVGFSTDTQYF. The rearrangement joins TRBV12-3 or TRBV12-4 to TRBJ2-3; D ambiguous. The CDR3 spans 13 residues. V shed 9 bases and J shed 0 bases, with 10 bases lying between them.

This chain connects TRBV19 to TRBJ2-7, with D perhaps given as TRBD1 or TRBD2 (5 bases each). Germline V gene sequence: CDR1 LNHDA, CDR2 SQIVND (reference sequence). The V end lost 6 bases, the J end lost 3 bases, and 18 bases lay between the germline ends. The CDR3 is made up of 15 amino acids. This chain's CDR3 is CASRSTLGTDYEQYF. The CDR3 bases are TGTGCCAGTAGGTCTACCCTGGGGACGGACTACGAGCAGTACTTC. The entire variable domain, with the rest obtained from reference TRBV19 and TRBJ2-7, is as follows: DGGITQSPKYLFRKEGQNVTLSCEQNLNHDAMYWYRQDPGQGLRLIYYSQIVNDFQKGDIAEGYSVSREKKESFPLTVTSAQKNPTAFYLCASRSTLGTDYEQYFGPGTRLTVT.

The chain recombines TRBV4-3 with TRBJ2-7, with 8 positions matching TRBD1. The CDR3 length is 15 residues. With V trimmed by 2 bases and J by 3 bases, 6 bases remained unmatched. Germline V gene sequence: CDR1 LGHNA, CDR2 YSLEER. The CDR3 bases are TGCGCCAGCAGCCAACAGAGGACAGGGAACTACGAGCAGTACTTC. Amino acids: CASSQQRTGNYEQYF.

The CDR3 nucleotides read TGTGCCAGCAGCGGACGCACGGACAGGGCCTCTGGAAACACCATATATTTT. Its protein is CASSGRTDRASGNTIYF. The chain combines TRBV9 with TRBJ1-3, with 8 bases that match TRBD1. The CDR3 is 17 amino acids. V was pared by 3 bases and J by 0 bases, with 8 bases of the junction left unmatched. Germline CDR1 SGDLS, CDR2 YYNGEE.

This clonotype has more than one count but fewer than ten. The chain is built from TRBV9 and TRBJ2-3; D is ambiguous. The V end lost 0 bases, the J end lost 1 base, and 0 bases lay between the germline ends. This CDR3 spans 12 amino acids. Germline V gene sequence: CDR1 SGDLS, CDR2 YYNGEE. CDR3 nucleotide sequence: TGTGCCAGCAGCGTAGGCACAGATACGCAGTATTTT. Protein sequence: CASSVGTDTQYF.

This rearrangement joins TRBV15 to TRBJ2-1; maybe TRBD2 (5 bases). Between the trimmed V and J ends, which lost 0 bases and 10 bases, there was a span of 22 bases. Germline V gene data show CDR1 as LNHNV and CDR2 as YYDKDF (reference sequence). The CDR3 is 17 residues long. Written as DNA, the CDR3 is TGTGCCACCAGCAGAGATGGAGGAACAGATCTAGAATACGAGCAGTTCTTC. Translation: CATSRDGGTDLEYEQFF.

The CDR3 here is CASSYEAGVFYEQYF. CDR3 DNA sequence: TGTGCCAGCAGTTACGAGGCGGGAGTTTTCTACGAGCAGTACTTC. The genes are TRBV6-2 or TRBV6-3 and TRBJ2-7; 7 nucleotides line up with TRBD2. V dropped 2 bases and J dropped 3; count of bases not matched to a gene: 7. Germline lookup yields CDR1 MNHEY and CDR2 SVGEGT. The CDR3 loop spans 15 amino acids.

This clonotype was found once. The chain is built from TRBV9 and TRBJ2-3; no reliable D call. V was shortened by 4 bases and J by 0 bases, with 12 bases between the two germline ends. Germline lookup yields CDR1 SGDLS and CDR2 YYNGEE. The CDR3 extends over 15 amino acids. The CDR3 reads CASSQVTTSTDTQYF. In DNA form, the CDR3 reads TGTGCCAGCAGCCAAGTTACTACTAGCACAGATACGCAGTATTTT.

CDR3 DNA: TGTGCCAGCGCCCAAGGCGATGAGCAGTTCTTC. It specifies CASAQGDEQFF. The chain combines TRBV25-1 with TRBJ2-1; D uncertain. This CDR3 has 11 amino acids. Germline CDR1 and CDR2: MGHDK and SYGVNS. Trimming took 8 bases from V and 8 from J, leaving 10 bases between them.

CDR3 residues: CASSGEVLEQFF. The CDR3 nucleotides read TGTGCCAGCAGCGGAGAAGTATTAGAGCAGTTCTTC. The chain carries TRBV7-2 and TRBJ2-1, with no clear D. CDR3 length: 12 residues. The germline gives CDR1 SGHTA, CDR2 FQGNSA. Trimming pared 5 bases from V and 10 bases from J, leaving 12 bases between.

The rearrangement joins TRBV27 to TRBJ2-2, with D uncertain. In germline, CDR1 is MNHEY, CDR2 SMNVEV (reference sequence). V was trimmed by 5 bases and J by 6 bases, leaving 7 bases between them. The CDR3 totals 12 residues. The CDR3 DNA is TGTGCCAGCAGTGAGGTGTCCGGGGAGCTGTTTTTT. Translated: CASSEVSGELFF.

The chain employs TRBV28 and TRBJ1-5; D is undetermined. Germline lookup yields CDR1 MDHEN and CDR2 SYDVKM. CDR3 size: 17 residues. Trimming removed 2 bases from V and 6 bases from J, with 20 bases in between. Written as DNA, the CDR3 is TGTGCCAGCAGTTTAACCGGTAGCCGGGAGGTCTTTCAGCCCCAGCATTTT. Translating it yields CASSLTGSREVFQPQHF.

This sequence joins TRBV9 and TRBJ2-7; TRBD2 matches 8 bases. The CDR3 consists of 15 residues. The V segment lost 0 bases and the J segment 2 bases; nucleotides outside the gene matches: 4. Germline CDR1 and CDR2: SGDLS and YYNGEE. The CDR3 sequence: CASSVGTSGTYEQYF. The CDR3 bases are TGTGCCAGCAGCGTAGGCACTAGCGGCACCTACGAGCAGTACTTC.

The chain links TRBV30 to TRBJ1-1; 7 bases match TRBD1. Germline V gene sequence: CDR1 GTSNPN, CDR2 SVGIG (reference sequence). V trimming: 2 bases; J trimming: 7 bases; junction bases outside the gene matches: 10. This CDR3 is 14 amino acids long. CDR3 DNA: TGTGCCTGGAGTATACAGGGGACACATCATGAAGCTTTCTTT. It is translated as CAWSIQGTHHEAFF.

This clonotype was picked up one time. This rearrangement joins TRBV7-9 to TRBJ2-4; D is perhaps TRBD2 (6 bases). The CDR3 length is 14 residues. The germline V gene has CDR1 SEHNR and CDR2 FQNEAQ (reference sequence). The germline V and J ends were trimmed by 5 bases and 10 bases, with 18 bases remaining between them. The DNA of the CDR3 is TGTGCCAGCAGCCACTCGACGGACTACGGTATTCAGTACTTC. Its translation: CASSHSTDYGIQYF.

This chain connects TRBV4-2 to TRBJ2-3; tentative D call: TRBD2 (7 bases). Germline loops: CDR1 LGHNA, CDR2 YNFKEQ. The V end lost 0 bases, the J end lost 4 bases, and 14 bases lay between the germline ends. CDR3 length: 16 residues. The CDR3 sequence is CASSQEEGGGADTQYF. CDR3 coding DNA: TGTGCCAGCAGCCAAGAGGAGGGGGGGGGCGCAGATACGCAGTATTTT.

The chain links TRBV29-1 to TRBJ1-3; TRBD1 aligns across 10 bases. Germline V gene lookup returns CDR1 SQVTM and CDR2 ANQGSEA. The CDR3 runs to 16 residues. J was trimmed by 2 bases and V by 1 base; bases with no gene match: 5. The CDR3 here is CSVEARDRGTGNTIYF. The CDR3 DNA reads TGCAGCGTTGAAGCCCGGGACAGGGGAACTGGAAACACCATATATTTT.

The count of this clonotype is one. V gene TRBV5-1 combines with J gene TRBJ2-3; D ambiguous. Germline CDR1 and CDR2: SGHRS and YFSETQ. Trimming took off 1 base at V and 3 bases at J, with 9 bases between the two ends. This CDR3 comprises 14 residues. The CDR3 sequence: CASSLKGRTDTQYF. CDR3 nucleotide sequence: TGCGCCAGCAGCTTGAAGGGTAGGACAGATACGCAGTATTTT.

V and J are TRBV12-3 or TRBV12-4 and TRBJ2-1; no definite D call. The CDR3 is 14 residues long. V lost 0 bases to trimming and J lost 0 bases, with 3 bases between them. The CDR3 sequence: CASSLALSYNEQFF. As DNA, the CDR3 is TGTGCCAGCAGTTTAGCTCTCTCCTACAATGAGCAGTTCTTC.

The genes are TRBV5-6 and TRBJ2-7; 7 nucleotides align to TRBD1. The V and J ends lost 6 bases and 4 bases, in that order; junction bases with no gene match: 10. The germline V gene encodes CDR1 SGHDT and CDR2 YYEEEE. The CDR3 contains 14 residues. CDR3 region: CASKWTGSGYEQYV. The CDR3 DNA sequence: TGTGCCAGCAAGTGGACAGGCTCTGGGTACGAGCAGTACGTC.

This chain links TRBV4-3 with TRBJ1-1; D gene ambiguous. The CDR3 runs 13 residues. V was trimmed by 3 bases and J by 6 bases, leaving 11 bases between them. Germline CDR1 is LGHNA and CDR2 is YSLEER. The CDR3 nucleotides read TGCGCCAGCAGCCACAGCACGACTGCTGAAGCTTTCTTT. It encodes CASSHSTTAEAFF.

The chain employs TRBV20-1 and TRBJ2-3, with 10 bases identical to TRBD2. V was clipped by 1 base and J by 0 bases; unmatched bases: 7. This CDR3 comprises 17 residues. Germline loops: CDR1 DFQATT, CDR2 SNEGSKA (reference sequence). In nucleotides, the CDR3 is TGCAGTGCTAGAGGAACTATAGCGGGGGGAAGCACAGATACGCAGTATTTT. This gives the protein CSARGTIAGGSTDTQYF.

The V gene is TRBV5-6, the J gene TRBJ2-1, with D tentatively TRBD1 (6 bases). Germline lookup yields CDR1 SGHDT and CDR2 YYEEEE. V shed 2 bases and J shed 8 bases, with 14 bases lying between them. The CDR3 is 14 amino acids. The CDR3: CASSFVAGADEQFF. CDR3 nucleotides: TGTGCCAGCAGCTTTGTAGCAGGGGCGGATGAGCAGTTCTTC.